A selection of T cell receptor beta chains follows, all from one sample in a study of early T cells in non-severe SARS-CoV-2 infection. MiXCR, applied by TCRdb to the 5' RACE reads, yields one record per CDR3 protein. The table shows more than 55,000 distinct CDR3 sequences, with approximately 13% occurring only once. Sequencing used whole blood. These receptors were collected from an adult who was a healthcare worker with PCR-confirmed SARS-CoV-2 infection or an uninfected control (not recorded which). CDR3s include the opening cysteine and the closing phenylalanine or tryptophan. D genes are given only for firm matches. Not all rows give a size; the values are once, few, many and, for expanded clones, a class.

v_gene,j_gene,d_gene,abundance,CDR3nt,CDR3aa
TRBV5-1,TRBJ2-3,-,-,TGCGCCAGCAGCCCCAGAGAGGGAGAGGCCCAAGATACGCAGTATTTT,CASSPREGEAQDTQYF
TRBV7-2,TRBJ2-2,-,many,TGTGCCAGCAGCCGGAACACCGGGGAGCTGTTTTTT,CASSRNTGELFF
TRBV7-3,TRBJ1-6,TRBD1,-,TGTGCCAGCAGCTTAACGGTGCAGGGGGCAACCCATGGTTCACCCCTCCACTTT,CASSLTVQGATHGSPLHF
TRBV12-3/TRBV12-4,TRBJ2-7,-,few,TGTGCCAGCCTCCTGCGGCGGGTGGGAAGATTAGAGGCCTACGAGCAGTACTTC,CASLLRRVGRLEAYEQYF
TRBV7-6,TRBJ2-1,TRBD2,many,TGTGCCAGCAGCATTACTAGCGGGGGGGCCGGTGAGCAGTTCTTC,CASSITSGGAGEQFF
TRBV6-1,TRBJ2-7,-,few,TGTGCCAGCAGTGAACTTGGGGCAGCGCAGTACTTC,CASSELGAAQYF
TRBV6-2/TRBV6-3,TRBJ1-5,-,few,TGTGCCAGCACCGAGGGCGGCCTCAATCAGCCCCAGCATTTT,CASTEGGLNQPQHF
TRBV15,TRBJ1-1,TRBD1,many,TGTGCCACCAGCACCCGACAGGGAGACACTGAAGCTTTCTTT,CATSTRQGDTEAFF
TRBV7-2,TRBJ2-7,-,many,TGTGCCAGCAGCCAAGGGACTGCCTACGAGCAGTACTTC,CASSQGTAYEQYF
TRBV20-1,TRBJ2-1,TRBD2,-,TGCAGTGCTACCCCGGGACTAGTGGATGAGCAGTTCTTC,CSATPGLVDEQFF
TRBV7-2,TRBJ2-6,-,many,TGTGCCAGCAGCTTGACAACCCCTGGGGCCAACGTCCTGACTTTC,CASSLTTPGANVLTF
TRBV7-2,TRBJ1-2,-,many,TGTGCCAGCAGTTTGGGCGGTGGGGTAGCTAACTATGGCTACACCTTC,CASSLGGGVANYGYTF
TRBV20-1,TRBJ2-3,TRBD2,many,TGCAGCGTAGACCACGGATGGTTAGCGGGAACAGATACGCAGTATTTT,CSVDHGWLAGTDTQYF
TRBV4-2,TRBJ2-2,-,-,TGTGCCAGCAGGCCCCAGGGACTGAACACCGGGGAGCTGTTTTTT,CASRPQGLNTGELFF
TRBV10-2,TRBJ2-2,-,few,TGCGCCAGCAGTGAGTCTCCTACCACCGGGGAGCTGTTTTTT,CASSESPTTGELFF
TRBV20-1,TRBJ2-5,-,few,TGCAGTGCTACCAGAGGGGACCGTCCTGAGGAGACCCAGTACTTC,CSATRGDRPEETQYF
TRBV12-3/TRBV12-4,TRBJ1-2,-,many,TGTGCCAGCGGCCCAAGAGGGGGATTGGATGGCTACACCTTC,CASGPRGGLDGYTF
TRBV11-2,TRBJ2-5,-,many,TGTGCCAGCAGCATCGGAGAGACCCAGTACTTC,CASSIGETQYF
TRBV12-3/TRBV12-4,TRBJ2-2,-,-,TGTGCCAGCAGCCCTCACTACACCGGGGAGCTGTTTTTT,CASSPHYTGELFF
TRBV11-2,TRBJ2-1,-,many,TGTGCCAGCCTAATCACTTCCTTCGGGAATGAGCAGTTCTTC,CASLITSFGNEQFF
TRBV7-2,TRBJ2-7,TRBD2,many,TGTGCCAGCAGCCGCACTAGCGTCTACTCCTACGAGCAGTACTTC,CASSRTSVYSYEQYF
TRBV29-1,TRBJ2-5,TRBD1,-,TGCAGCGTACGGACAGGGGGAGAGACCCAGTACTTC,CSVRTGGETQYF
TRBV7-2,TRBJ1-5,-,few,TGTGCCAGCAGCTTATATGAAGATCAGCCCCAGCATTTT,CASSLYEDQPQHF
TRBV10-3,TRBJ2-7,TRBD1,-,TGTGCCATCAGCGGGACAGGGTTATACGAGCAGTACTTC,CAISGTGLYEQYF
TRBV20-1,TRBJ1-1,-,many,TGCAGTGCTAGGAGTGGGGGTATGAACACTGAAGCTTTCTTT,CSARSGGMNTEAFF
TRBV28,TRBJ1-1,-,many,TGTGCCAGTCAGGATTCACTTGTGAACACTGAAGCTTTCTTT,CASQDSLVNTEAFF
TRBV10-3,TRBJ2-2,-,many,TGTGCCATCAGTGAGTCACCCGAGAACACCGGGGAGCTGTTTTTT,CAISESPENTGELFF
TRBV20-1,TRBJ1-6,-,few,TGCAGTGCTAGCGTTGGGAGAGATAATTCACCCCTCCACTTT,CSASVGRDNSPLHF
TRBV29-1,TRBJ2-2,-,-,TGCAGCGTTGAACCGGACGGGACGAACACCGGGGAGCTGTTTTTT,CSVEPDGTNTGELFF
TRBV29-1,TRBJ2-5,-,-,TGCAGCGTTGAAGGGGCTCAAGAGACCCAGTACTTC,CSVEGAQETQYF
TRBV6-5,TRBJ2-1,-,few,TGTGCCAGCAGTTACTCGGGGCGCCAGGGGGGAGGCAATGAGCAGTTCTTC,CASSYSGRQGGGNEQFF
TRBV29-1,TRBJ2-5,-,-,TGCAGCGTTGTCGGCAGGCAAGAGACCCAGTACTTC,CSVVGRQETQYF
TRBV20-1,TRBJ1-1,-,many,TGCAGTGCTAGAGATGGTAATCTGAACACTGAAGCTTTCTTT,CSARDGNLNTEAFF
TRBV29-1,TRBJ2-1,TRBD1,-,TGCAGCGCCCGGGACAGCTACAATGAGCAGTTCTTC,CSARDSYNEQFF
TRBV9,TRBJ1-4,-,few,TGTGCCAGCAGCGTAATGGGGGCAGGAAAACTGTTTTTT,CASSVMGAGKLFF
TRBV20-1,TRBJ2-3,TRBD1,-,TGCAGTGCTAGATACTTACAGGGGGCAGATACGCAGTATTTT,CSARYLQGADTQYF
TRBV6-6,TRBJ2-1,TRBD2,-,TGTGCCAGCAGTTACGAGCGGGGGGGGTATGAGCAGTTCTTC,CASSYERGGYEQFF
TRBV18,TRBJ1-1,-,-,TGTGCCAGCTCACCACGGGAGAACACTGAAGCTTTCTTT,CASSPRENTEAFF
TRBV6-1,TRBJ2-1,-,many,TGTGCCAGCAGTGTCCCTTACAATGAGCAGTTCTTC,CASSVPYNEQFF
TRBV6-4,TRBJ1-6,-,-,TGTGCCAGCAGTGACTCGAAGAAATGTCCGAGCTCCTATAATTCACCCCTCCACTTT,CASSDSKKCPSSYNSPLHF
TRBV12-3/TRBV12-4,TRBJ1-4,-,-,TGTGCCAGCCATACAGGGTCCGAAAAACTGTTTTTT,CASHTGSEKLFF
TRBV10-3,TRBJ1-6,-,many,TGTGCCGCCGCCCGGACAGACAATAATTCACCCCTCCACTTT,CAAARTDNNSPLHF
TRBV10-3,TRBJ1-5,-,many,TGTGCCATCAGTGACACCCACCCCAATCAGCCCCAGCATTTT,CAISDTHPNQPQHF
TRBV29-1,TRBJ2-1,TRBD1,few,TGCAGCGTTGAAGATCCGACAGGGGCAAGATACAATGAGCAGTTCTTC,CSVEDPTGARYNEQFF